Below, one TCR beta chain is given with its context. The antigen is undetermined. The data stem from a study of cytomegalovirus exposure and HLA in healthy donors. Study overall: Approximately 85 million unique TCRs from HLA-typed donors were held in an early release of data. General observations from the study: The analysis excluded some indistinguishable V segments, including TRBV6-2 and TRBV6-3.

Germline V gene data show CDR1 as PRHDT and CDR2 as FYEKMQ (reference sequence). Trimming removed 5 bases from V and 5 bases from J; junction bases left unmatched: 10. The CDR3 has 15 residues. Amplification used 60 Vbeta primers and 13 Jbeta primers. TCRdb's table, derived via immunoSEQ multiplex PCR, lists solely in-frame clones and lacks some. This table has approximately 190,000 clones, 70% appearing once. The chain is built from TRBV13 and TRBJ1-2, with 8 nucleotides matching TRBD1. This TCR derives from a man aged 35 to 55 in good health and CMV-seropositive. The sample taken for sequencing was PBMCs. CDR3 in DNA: TGTGCCAGCAGCCCTAAAGACAGGGGAGGTTATGGCTACACCTTC. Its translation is CASSPKDRGGYGYTF. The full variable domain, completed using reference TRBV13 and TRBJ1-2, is AAGVIQSPRHLIKEKRETATLKCYPIPRHDTVYWYQQGPGQDPQFLISFYEKMQSDKGSIPDRFSAQQFSDYHSELNMSSLELGDSALYFCASSPKDRGGYGYTFGSGTRLTVV.